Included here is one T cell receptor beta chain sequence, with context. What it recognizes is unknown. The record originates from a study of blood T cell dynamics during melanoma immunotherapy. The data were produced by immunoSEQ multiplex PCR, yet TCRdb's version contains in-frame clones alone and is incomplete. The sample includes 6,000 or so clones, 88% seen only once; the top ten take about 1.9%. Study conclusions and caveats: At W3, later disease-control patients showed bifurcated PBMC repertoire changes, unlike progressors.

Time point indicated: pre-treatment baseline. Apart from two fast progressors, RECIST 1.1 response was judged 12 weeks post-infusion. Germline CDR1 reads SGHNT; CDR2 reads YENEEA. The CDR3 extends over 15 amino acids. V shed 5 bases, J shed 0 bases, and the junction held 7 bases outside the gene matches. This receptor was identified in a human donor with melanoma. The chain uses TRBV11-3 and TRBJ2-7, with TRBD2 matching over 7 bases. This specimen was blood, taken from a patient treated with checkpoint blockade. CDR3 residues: CASSLGGGVSYEQYF. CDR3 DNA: TGTGCCAGCAGCCTGGGCGGGGGAGTCTCCTACGAGCAGTACTTC.